This T cell receptor (beta chain) originates from a study of metastatic and nonmetastatic thyroid tumors. Among the patients, none had received any treatment before thyroid surgery. Per the study methods: To classify distant metastasis in papillary thyroid cancer, a model was built from CDR3 differences across clinicopathological groups. TCRdb re-clonotyped the PCR reads via MiXCR. TCRdb, rather than the study authors, made the V and J calls. The sample yields over 14,000 clones, 3.6% seen once. Germline CDR1 reads GTSNPN; CDR2 reads SVGIG (reference sequence). This CDR3 spans 12 amino acids. V trimming: 2 bases; J trimming: 8 bases; junction bases outside the gene matches: 5.

The sequence derives from a female donor with papillary thyroid cancer or a benign thyroid nodule (not recorded which). Some clones in this sample may be carry-over from other donors' samples. The sample taken for sequencing was tumor tissue. The chain recombines TRBV30 with TRBJ1-2, with TRBD1 identical over 7 bases. The CDR3 here is CAWSPGQRGYTF. CDR3 nucleotide sequence: TGTGCCTGGAGTCCGGGACAGCGGGGCTACACCTTC.